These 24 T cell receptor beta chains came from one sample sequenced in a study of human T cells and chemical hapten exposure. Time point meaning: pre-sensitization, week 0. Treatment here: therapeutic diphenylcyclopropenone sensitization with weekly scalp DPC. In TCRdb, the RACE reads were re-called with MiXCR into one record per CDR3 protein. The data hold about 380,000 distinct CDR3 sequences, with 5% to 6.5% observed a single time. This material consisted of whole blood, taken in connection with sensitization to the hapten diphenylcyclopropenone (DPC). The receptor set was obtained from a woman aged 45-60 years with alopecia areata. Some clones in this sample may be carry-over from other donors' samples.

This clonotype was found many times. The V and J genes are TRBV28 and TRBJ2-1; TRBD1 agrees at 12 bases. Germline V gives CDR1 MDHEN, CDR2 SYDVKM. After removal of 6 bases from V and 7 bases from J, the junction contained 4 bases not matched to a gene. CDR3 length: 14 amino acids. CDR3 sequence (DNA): TGTGCCAGCAGGGGGACAGGGGGCGAGAATGAGCAGTTCTTC. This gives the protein CASRGTGGENEQFF.

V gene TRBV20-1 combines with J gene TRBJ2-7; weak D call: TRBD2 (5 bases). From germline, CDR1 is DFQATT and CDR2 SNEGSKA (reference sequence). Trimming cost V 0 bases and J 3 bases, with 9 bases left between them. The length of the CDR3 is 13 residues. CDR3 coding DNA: TGCAGTGCTAGAGATCGGACTCTCTACGAGCAGTACTTC. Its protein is CSARDRTLYEQYF.

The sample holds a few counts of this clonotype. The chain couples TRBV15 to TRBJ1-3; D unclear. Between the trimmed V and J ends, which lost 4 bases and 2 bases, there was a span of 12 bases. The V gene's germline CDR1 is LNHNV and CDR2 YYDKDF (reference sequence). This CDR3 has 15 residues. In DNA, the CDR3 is TGTGCCACCAGCATTTCCAGGTACACTGGAAACACCATATATTTT. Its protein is CATSISRYTGNTIYF.

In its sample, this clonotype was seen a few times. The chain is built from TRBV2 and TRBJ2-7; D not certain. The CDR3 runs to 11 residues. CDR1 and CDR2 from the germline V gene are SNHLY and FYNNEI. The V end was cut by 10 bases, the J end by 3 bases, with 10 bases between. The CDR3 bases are TGTGCCAATAGACTGAACTACGAGCAGTACTTC. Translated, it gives CANRLNYEQYF.

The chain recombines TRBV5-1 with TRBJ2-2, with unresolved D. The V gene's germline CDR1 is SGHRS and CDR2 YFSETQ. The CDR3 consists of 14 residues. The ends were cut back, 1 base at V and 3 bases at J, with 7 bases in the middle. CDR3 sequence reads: CASSLIGDTGELFF. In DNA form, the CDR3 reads TGCGCCAGCAGCTTGATCGGAGACACCGGGGAGCTGTTTTTT. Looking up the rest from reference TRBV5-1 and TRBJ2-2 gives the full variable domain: KAGVTQTPRYLIKTRGQQVTLSCSPISGHRSVSWYQQTPGQGLQFLFEYFSETQRNKGNFPGRFSGRQFSNSRSEMNVSTLELGDSALYLCASSLIGDTGELFFGEGSRLTVL.

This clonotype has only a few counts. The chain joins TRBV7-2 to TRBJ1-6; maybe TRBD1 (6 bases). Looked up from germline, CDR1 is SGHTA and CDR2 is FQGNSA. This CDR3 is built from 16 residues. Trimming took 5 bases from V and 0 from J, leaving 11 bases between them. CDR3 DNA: TGTGCCAGCAGCGCAAGGGGGAGCTCCTATAATTCACCCCTCCACTTT. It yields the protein CASSARGSSYNSPLHF.

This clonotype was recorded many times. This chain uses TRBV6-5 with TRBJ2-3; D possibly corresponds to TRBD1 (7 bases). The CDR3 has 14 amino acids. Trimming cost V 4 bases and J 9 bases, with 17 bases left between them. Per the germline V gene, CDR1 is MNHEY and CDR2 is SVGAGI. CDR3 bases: TGTGCCAGCAGTTCCCAGCCGACAGGGAGGACGCAGTATTTT. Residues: CASSSQPTGRTQYF.

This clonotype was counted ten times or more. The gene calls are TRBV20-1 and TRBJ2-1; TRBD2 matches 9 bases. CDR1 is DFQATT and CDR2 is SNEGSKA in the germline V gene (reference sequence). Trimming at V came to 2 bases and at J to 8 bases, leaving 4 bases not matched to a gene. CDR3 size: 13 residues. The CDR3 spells CSARTGTSYEQFF. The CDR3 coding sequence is TGCAGTGCTAGAACCGGGACTAGCTATGAGCAGTTCTTC.

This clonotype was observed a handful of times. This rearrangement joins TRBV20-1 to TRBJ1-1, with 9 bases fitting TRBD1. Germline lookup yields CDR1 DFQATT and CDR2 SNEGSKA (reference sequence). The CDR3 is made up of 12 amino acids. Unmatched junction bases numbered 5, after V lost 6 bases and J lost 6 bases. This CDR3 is CSAGTGSPEAFF. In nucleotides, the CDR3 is TGCAGTGCGGGGACAGGGAGCCCTGAAGCTTTCTTT.

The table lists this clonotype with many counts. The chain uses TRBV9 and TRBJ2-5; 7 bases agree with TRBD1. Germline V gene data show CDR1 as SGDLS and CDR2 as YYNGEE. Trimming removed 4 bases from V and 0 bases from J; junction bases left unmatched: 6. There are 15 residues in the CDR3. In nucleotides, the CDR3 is TGTGCCAGCAGCATTGGGACAGCGTACCAAGAGACCCAGTACTTC. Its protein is CASSIGTAYQETQYF. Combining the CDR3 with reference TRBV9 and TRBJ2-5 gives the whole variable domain DSGVTQTPKHLITATGQRVTLRCSPRSGDLSVYWYQQSLDQGLQFLIQYYNGEERAKGNILERFSAQQFPDLHSELNLSSLELGDSALYFCASSIGTAYQETQYFGPGTRLLVL.

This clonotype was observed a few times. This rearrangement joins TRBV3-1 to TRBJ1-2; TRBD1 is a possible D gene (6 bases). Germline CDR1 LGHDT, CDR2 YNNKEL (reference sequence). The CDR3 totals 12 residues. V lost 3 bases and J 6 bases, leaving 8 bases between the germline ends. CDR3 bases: TGTGCCAGCAGCCAGCAGGGGAATGGCTACACCTTC. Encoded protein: CASSQQGNGYTF.

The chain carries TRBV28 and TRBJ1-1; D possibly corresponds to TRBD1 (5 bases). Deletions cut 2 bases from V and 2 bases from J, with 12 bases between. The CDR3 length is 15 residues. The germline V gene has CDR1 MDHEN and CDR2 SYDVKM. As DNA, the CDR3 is TGTGCCAGCAGTTTAATCCCAGGGTCCAACACTGAAGCTTTCTTT. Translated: CASSLIPGSNTEAFF.

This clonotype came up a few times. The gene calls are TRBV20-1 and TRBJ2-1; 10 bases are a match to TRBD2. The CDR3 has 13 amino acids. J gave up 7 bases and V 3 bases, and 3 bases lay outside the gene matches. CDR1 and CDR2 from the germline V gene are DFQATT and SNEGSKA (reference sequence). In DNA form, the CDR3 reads TGCAGTGCTAGTGAGGGACTAGCGAATGAGCAGTTCTTC. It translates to CSASEGLANEQFF.

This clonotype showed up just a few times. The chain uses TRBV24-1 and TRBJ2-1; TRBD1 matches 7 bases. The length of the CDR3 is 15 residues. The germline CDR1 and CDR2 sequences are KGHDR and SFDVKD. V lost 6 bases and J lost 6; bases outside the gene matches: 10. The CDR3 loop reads CATSFSGTVVNEQFF. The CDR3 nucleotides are TGTGCCACCAGTTTTTCCGGGACAGTTGTCAATGAGCAGTTCTTC.

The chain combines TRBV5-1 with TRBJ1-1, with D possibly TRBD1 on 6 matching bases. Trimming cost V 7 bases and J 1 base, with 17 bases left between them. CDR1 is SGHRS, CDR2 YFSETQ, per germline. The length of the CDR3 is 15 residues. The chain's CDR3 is CASQQGWGKNTEAFF. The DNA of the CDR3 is TGCGCCAGCCAACAGGGTTGGGGCAAGAACACTGAAGCTTTCTTT.

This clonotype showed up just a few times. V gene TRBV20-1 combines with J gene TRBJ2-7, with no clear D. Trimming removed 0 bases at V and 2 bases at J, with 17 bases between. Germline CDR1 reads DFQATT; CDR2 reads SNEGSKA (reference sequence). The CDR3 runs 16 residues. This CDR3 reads CSARDLVTSSTYEQYF. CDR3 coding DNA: TGCAGTGCTAGAGATCTTGTCACCTCGAGTACCTACGAGCAGTACTTC.

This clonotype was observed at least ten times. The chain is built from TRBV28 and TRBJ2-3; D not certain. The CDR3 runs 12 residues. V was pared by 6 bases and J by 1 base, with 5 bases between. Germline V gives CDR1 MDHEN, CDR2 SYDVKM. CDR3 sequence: CASSPRTDTQYF. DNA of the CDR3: TGTGCCAGCAGCCCGCGCACAGATACGCAGTATTTT.

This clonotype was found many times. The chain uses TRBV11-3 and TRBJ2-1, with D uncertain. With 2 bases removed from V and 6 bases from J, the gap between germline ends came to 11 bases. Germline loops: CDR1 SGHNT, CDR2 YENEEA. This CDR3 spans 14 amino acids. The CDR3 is CASSLISAANEQFF. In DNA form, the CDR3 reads TGTGCCAGCAGCTTAATCTCGGCAGCCAATGAGCAGTTCTTC.

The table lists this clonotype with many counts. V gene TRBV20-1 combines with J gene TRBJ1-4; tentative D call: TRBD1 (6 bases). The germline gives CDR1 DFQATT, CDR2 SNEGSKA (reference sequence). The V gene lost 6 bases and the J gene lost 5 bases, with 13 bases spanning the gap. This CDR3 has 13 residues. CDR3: CSAAARGNEKLFF. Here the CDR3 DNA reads TGCAGTGCCGCCGCTAGGGGGAATGAAAAACTGTTTTTT.

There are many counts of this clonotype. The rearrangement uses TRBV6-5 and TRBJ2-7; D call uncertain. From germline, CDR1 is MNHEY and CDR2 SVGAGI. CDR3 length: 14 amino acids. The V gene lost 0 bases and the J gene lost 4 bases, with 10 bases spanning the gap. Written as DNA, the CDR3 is TGTGCCAGCAGTTACTCGTTAGGGCAGTACGAGCAGTACTTC. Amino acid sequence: CASSYSLGQYEQYF.

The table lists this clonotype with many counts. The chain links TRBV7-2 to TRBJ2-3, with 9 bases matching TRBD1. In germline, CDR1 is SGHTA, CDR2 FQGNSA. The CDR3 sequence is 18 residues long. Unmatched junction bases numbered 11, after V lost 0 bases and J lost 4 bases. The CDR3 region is CASSLAPLRQGGADTQYF. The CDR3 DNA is TGTGCCAGCAGCTTAGCCCCTCTGAGACAGGGGGGCGCAGATACGCAGTATTTT.

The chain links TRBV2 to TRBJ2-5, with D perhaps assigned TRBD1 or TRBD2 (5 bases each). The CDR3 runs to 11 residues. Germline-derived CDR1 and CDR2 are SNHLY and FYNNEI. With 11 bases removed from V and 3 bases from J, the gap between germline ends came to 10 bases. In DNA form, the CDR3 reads TGTGCCGGGACCCTTGAAGAGACCCAGTACTTC. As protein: CAGTLEETQYF.

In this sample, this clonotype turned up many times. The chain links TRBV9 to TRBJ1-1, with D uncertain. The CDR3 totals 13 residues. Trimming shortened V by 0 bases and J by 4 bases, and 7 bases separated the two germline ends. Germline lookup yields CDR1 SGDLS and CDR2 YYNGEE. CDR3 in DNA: TGTGCCAGCAGCGTAGGAGGGAGCACTGAAGCTTTCTTT. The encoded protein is CASSVGGSTEAFF.

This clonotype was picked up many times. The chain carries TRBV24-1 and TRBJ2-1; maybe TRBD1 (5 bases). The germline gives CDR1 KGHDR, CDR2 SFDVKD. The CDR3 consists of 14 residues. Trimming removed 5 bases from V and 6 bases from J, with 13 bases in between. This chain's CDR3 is CATSAVGRGNEQFF. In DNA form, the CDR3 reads TGTGCCACCAGTGCAGTGGGAAGGGGCAATGAGCAGTTCTTC.